These 10 T cell receptor beta chains came from one sample sequenced in a study of monozygotic twins with inflammatory bowel disease (dated 2019 in TCRdb). Receptors were amplified or captured by 5' RACE. Instrument on record: Illumina HiSeq 2500. The reads underwent TCRdb reprocessing, giving one record for each CDR3 protein sequence and no DNA. This sample's table contains hundreds of thousands of distinct CDR3 sequences. Roughly 2.3% of the sample is in the top ten clones. Material for sequencing was blood. Every receptor here comes from a human donor with ulcerative colitis or Crohn's disease, or a healthy co-twin of an affected twin (not recorded which).

V and J are TRBV4-1 and TRBJ2-1. Germline V gives CDR1 MGHRA, CDR2 YSYEKL. CDR3 length: 12 residues. This CDR3 is CASSHPGNEQFF.

The V and J genes are TRBV20-1 and TRBJ2-1. The CDR3 is 15 amino acids. In germline, CDR1 is DFQATT, CDR2 SNEGSKA (reference sequence). CDR3 residues: CSARDLYLSYNEQFF.

The chain's CDR3 is CAISAERNTGELFF. The chain recombines TRBV10-3 with TRBJ2-2. The germline CDR1 and CDR2 sequences are ENHRY and SYGVKD. CDR3 length equals 14 residues.

This chain connects TRBV20-1 to TRBJ2-1; TCRdb calls TRBD1, which cannot be checked without DNA. Germline CDR1 reads DFQATT; CDR2 reads SNEGSKA (reference sequence). This CDR3 region has 12 residues. The CDR3 reads CSARQVYNEQFF.

This chain connects TRBV6-1 to TRBJ1-2; TCRdb's D gene call, TRBD1, goes unchecked for lack of DNA. The CDR3 sequence is 17 residues long. Per germline, CDR1 MNHNS and CDR2 SASEGT. The CDR3 sequence is CASRGRDRVITNYGYTF.

The chain carries TRBV11-2 and TRBJ2-5; checking the TCRdb D call of TRBD2 is not possible without DNA. Germline V gives CDR1 SGHAT, CDR2 FQNNGV. The length of the CDR3 is 16 residues. Here the CDR3 reads CASSPRLAGGQETQYF. The full variable domain, its missing parts supplied by reference TRBV11-2 and TRBJ2-5, is EAGVAQSPRYKIIEKRQSVAFWCNPISGHATLYWYQQILGQGPKLLIQFQNNGVVDDSQLPKDRFSAERLKGVDSTLKIQPAKLEDSAVYLCASSPRLAGGQETQYFGPGTRLLVL.

This rearrangement joins TRBV19 to TRBJ2-3; TCRdb calls TRBD2, which cannot be checked without DNA. The germline CDR1 and CDR2 sequences are LNHDA and SQIVND (reference sequence). CDR3 length: 15 residues. CDR3 region: CASSRLAGEGDTQYF.

This sequence joins TRBV2 and TRBJ1-6; as DNA is missing, the TRBD1 call by TCRdb cannot be tested. The length of the CDR3 is 15 residues. The germline gives CDR1 SNHLY, CDR2 FYNNEI. CDR3 sequence: CASLLARTGNSPLHF.

This rearrangement joins TRBV20-1 to TRBJ2-5; TCRdb proposes TRBD2, but this gene call is untestable without DNA. This CDR3 is built from 13 residues. Looked up from germline, CDR1 is DFQATT and CDR2 is SNEGSKA (reference sequence). The CDR3 sequence is CSLPAGLGETQYF.

V is TRBV30 and J is TRBJ1-1; without DNA, the TCRdb call of TRBD1 cannot be checked. Germline CDR1 is GTSNPN and CDR2 is SVGIG (reference sequence). The CDR3 loop spans 17 amino acids. CDR3 amino acids: CAWSVLFGTGQNTEAFF.